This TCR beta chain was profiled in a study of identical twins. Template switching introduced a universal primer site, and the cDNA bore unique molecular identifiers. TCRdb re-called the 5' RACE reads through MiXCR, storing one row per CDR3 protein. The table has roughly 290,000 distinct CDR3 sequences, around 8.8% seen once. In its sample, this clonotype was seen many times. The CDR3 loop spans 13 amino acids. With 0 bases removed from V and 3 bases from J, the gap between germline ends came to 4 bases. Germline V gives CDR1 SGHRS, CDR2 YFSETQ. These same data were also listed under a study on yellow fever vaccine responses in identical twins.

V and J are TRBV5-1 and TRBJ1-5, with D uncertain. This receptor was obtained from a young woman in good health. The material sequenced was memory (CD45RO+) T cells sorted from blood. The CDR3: CASSLEVNQPQHF. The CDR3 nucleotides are TGCGCCAGCAGCTTGGAGGTCAATCAGCCCCAGCATTTT. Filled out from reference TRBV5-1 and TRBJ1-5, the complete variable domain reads KAGVTQTPRYLIKTRGQQVTLSCSPISGHRSVSWYQQTPGQGLQFLFEYFSETQRNKGNFPGRFSGRQFSNSRSEMNVSTLELGDSALYLCASSLEVNQPQHFGDGTRLSIL.